A selection of T cell receptor beta chains follows, all from one sample in a study of blood T cell repertoires in COVID-19. Here immunoSEQ multiplex PCR was the method, and the copy in TCRdb shows in-frame clones only, minus some. The sample lists approximately 220,000 clones; around 82% were seen once. The sequenced sample consisted of peripheral blood. The receptor source for this set is a woman aged 25-40 years who had recovered from COVID-19. Each CDR3 is given with its conserved first and last residue. The D gene is left open where the match is weak. Some rows have no size entry. The others give once, few or many, or a class for an expanded clone.

clone_size,j_call,d_call,v_call,cdr3_nt,cdr3_aa
NA,TRBJ2-1,NA,TRBV7-3,TGTGCCAGCAGCTCCTCAACCGGGACTCCCCTCTTCTTC,CASSSSTGTPLFF
NA,TRBJ1-3,TRBD1,TRBV5-1,TGCGCCAGCAGCTCCTCACAGGGGGCGCAAGGAAACACCATATATTTT,CASSSSQGAQGNTIYF
NA,TRBJ2-7,NA,TRBV13,TGTGCCAGCAGCTCCATACAGGACAGCACCGACGAGCAGTACTTC,CASSSIQDSTDEQYF
NA,TRBJ1-1,TRBD1,TRBV28,TGTGCCAGCTGGACAGGGACAGGGGGGACTGAAGCTTTCTTT,CASWTGTGGTEAFF
NA,TRBJ2-7,NA,TRBV7-9,TGTGCCAGCAGCTCCCGTGGGACACCCCTCCTCCACGAGCAGTACTTC,CASSSRGTPLLHEQYF
NA,TRBJ2-7,NA,TRBV28,TGTGCCAGCAGTTCTCTACGGACTTTCTACGAGCAGTACTTC,CASSSLRTFYEQYF
few,TRBJ2-1,TRBD2,TRBV27,TGTGCCAGCAGTTCTCCGGGACTAGCGGACTACAATGAGCAGTTCTTC,CASSSPGLADYNEQFF
once,TRBJ1-1,TRBD1,TRBV7-4,TGTGCCAGCAGCTTGGGTGATCAGGGGGGATTT,CASSLGDQGGF
NA,TRBJ2-5,TRBD2,TRBV7-6,TGTGCCAGCAGCTTAGTTATAAGGAGGGGACTAGCGGGACAAGAGACCCAGTACTTC,CASSLVIRRGLAGQETQYF
NA,TRBJ2-7,NA,TRBV7-3,TGTGCCAGCAGCTTAAATGGCCCGGGCGAGCAGTACTTC,CASSLNGPGEQYF
NA,TRBJ2-2,TRBD2,TRBV19,TGTGCCAGCAGGGTATGGCTAGCGGGGATTGGGACCGGGGAGCTGTTTTTT,CASRVWLAGIGTGELFF
few,TRBJ2-2,NA,TRBV11-2,TGTGCCAGCAGCTTATCGGGGGCCGGGGAGCTGTTTTTT,CASSLSGAGELFF
NA,TRBJ1-1,NA,TRBV11-2,TGTGCCAGCAGCCAGAGACTGGCGGGGGGCGACGGGGGAACTGAAGCTTTCTTT,CASSQRLAGGDGGTEAFF
NA,TRBJ2-3,TRBD2,TRBV6-4,TGTGCCAGCAGTGACTCACCCGCGGGAGGGGCAGATACGCAGTATTTT,CASSDSPAGGADTQYF
NA,TRBJ1-5,TRBD1,TRBV6-5,TGTGCCAGCAGGGGAGGACAGGGGGTCGGACAGCCCCAGCATTTT,CASRGGQGVGQPQHF
NA,TRBJ2-5,TRBD1,TRBV2,TGTGCCAGCAGCGGACAGGGGAGCAAAGAGACCCAGTACTTC,CASSGQGSKETQYF
NA,TRBJ2-7,TRBD2,TRBV6-5,TGTGCCAGCACCAATCCGAGCGGGAGCAGCTACGAGCAGTACTTC,CASTNPSGSSYEQYF
few,TRBJ2-2,NA,TRBV30,TGTGCCTTCACGACGGGAGAGGACACCGGGGAGCTGTTTTTT,CAFTTGEDTGELFF
NA,TRBJ2-3,TRBD1,TRBV9,TGTGCCAGCAGCACGCGGGACAGGGAGCCGTATTTT,CASSTRDREPYF
NA,TRBJ2-7,TRBD2,TRBV30,TGTGCCTGGAGTGATCCTGGACTAGCGGGGAACTACGAGCAGTACTTC,CAWSDPGLAGNYEQYF
once,TRBJ1-2,NA,TRBV10-3,TGTGCCATCAGTGACTTCAACTATGGCTACACCTTC,CAISDFNYGYTF
NA,TRBJ2-4,NA,TRBV2,TGTGCCAGCAGTAGGGACCCCGGGGGAGCCAAAAACATTCAGTACTTC,CASSRDPGGAKNIQYF
NA,TRBJ2-2,TRBD2,TRBV10-2,TGCGCCAGCAGTGAGACCAGCGGGAGGGACACCGGGGAGCTGTTTTTT,CASSETSGRDTGELFF
NA,TRBJ2-7,NA,TRBV2,TGTGCCAGCAGTTACTTTTACGAGCAGTACTTC,CASSYFYEQYF
NA,TRBJ1-5,NA,TRBV27,TGTGCCAGCAGTTTCCTCAGCAATCAGCCCCAGCATTTT,CASSFLSNQPQHF
NA,TRBJ2-2,NA,TRBV7-3,TGTGCCAGCAGCTTAACCGGGACAATACCGAACACCGGGGAGCTGTTTTTT,CASSLTGTIPNTGELFF
NA,TRBJ2-1,TRBD2,TRBV29-1,TGCAGCGTTCCCAGACTAGCCCGTTCTAATGAGCAGTTCTTC,CSVPRLARSNEQFF
NA,TRBJ2-7,NA,TRBV3-1/TRBV3-2,TGTGCCAGCGCCCCACTAGCTAGGCACGAGCAGTACTTC,CASAPLARHEQYF
NA,TRBJ2-1,NA,TRBV19,TGTGCCAGTAACCCCAGCGCACAATACAATGAGCAGTTCTTC,CASNPSAQYNEQFF
NA,TRBJ1-5,TRBD1,TRBV2,TGTGCCAGCAGTCCCGGGACAGATTCCCGGCCCCAGCATTTT,CASSPGTDSRPQHF
NA,TRBJ1-6,TRBD1,TRBV27,TGTGCCAGCAGTTTAACAAACAGGGGACGATCACCCCTCCACTTT,CASSLTNRGRSPLHF
NA,TRBJ1-2,TRBD1,TRBV4-2,TGTGCCAGCAGCCAAGATATGGGACAGGCCTTC,CASSQDMGQAF
NA,TRBJ2-5,TRBD2,TRBV5-1,TGCGCCAGCACCCGTTCGAGCACAGCGGGAGACAAGACCCAGTACTTC,CASTRSSTAGDKTQYF
NA,TRBJ1-2,NA,TRBV10-3,TGTGCCATCAGTGACGGCCAGGGCGATGGCTACACCTTC,CAISDGQGDGYTF
NA,TRBJ1-5,NA,TRBV13,TGTGCCAGCAGCTTAGGGGGCCGAGAGAATCAGCCCCAGCATTTT,CASSLGGRENQPQHF
once,TRBJ2-7,TRBD2,TRBV6-5,TGTGCCAGCAGTTACTCCGGGACTAGCGTCTACGAGCAGTACTTC,CASSYSGTSVYEQYF
once,TRBJ2-7,TRBD1,TRBV5-4,TGTGCCAGCAGCTCACCGGACAGGGTCTTTTACGAGCAGTACTTC,CASSSPDRVFYEQYF
few,TRBJ2-5,TRBD2,TRBV19,TGTGCCAGTAGTAACCTCGGGACTAGCGGGATAGAGACCCAGTACTTC,CASSNLGTSGIETQYF
NA,TRBJ2-2,NA,TRBV11-2,TGTGCCAGCAGCTTATCTCTGGCCGGGAGAAACACCGGGGAGCTGTTTTTT,CASSLSLAGRNTGELFF
NA,TRBJ2-7,NA,TRBV3-1/TRBV3-2,TGTGCCAGCAGCCAGGGCGTCATTACCTACGAGCAGTACTTC,CASSQGVITYEQYF
NA,TRBJ1-1,NA,TRBV19,TGTGCCAGTAGTTCAAACAGGAACACTGAAGCTTTCTTT,CASSSNRNTEAFF
NA,TRBJ2-7,NA,TRBV18,TGTGCCAGCTCCTCAGGGGCCTACGAGCAGTACTTC,CASSSGAYEQYF
few,TRBJ1-2,TRBD1,TRBV2,TGTGCCAGCAGCCCTTGGACAGGCCCTCGGGGCTACACCTTC,CASSPWTGPRGYTF
NA,TRBJ2-7,TRBD2,TRBV5-1,TGCGCCAGCAGGGCCGGGACTAAGTCCCTCTACGAGCAGTACTTC,CASRAGTKSLYEQYF
once,TRBJ2-3,TRBD2,TRBV18,TGTGCCAGCTCAGAATCTAGCGGGAGCACAGATACGCAGTATTTT,CASSESSGSTDTQYF
NA,TRBJ2-5,TRBD1,TRBV5-1,TGCGCCAGCAGCCATGCTAGGGACAGAATCCAAGAGACCCAGTACTTC,CASSHARDRIQETQYF
NA,TRBJ1-1,NA,TRBV19,TGTGCCAGTAGTTGGGGGACTAAGGCTGAAGCTTTCTTT,CASSWGTKAEAFF
NA,TRBJ2-7,NA,TRBV19,TGTGCCAGTAGTAGAAGGACAGAGACCTACGAGCAGTACTTC,CASSRRTETYEQYF
NA,TRBJ1-1,TRBD1,TRBV30,TGTGCCTGGGAGGGGACAGGGGGCCCCAACACTGAAGCTTTCTTT,CAWEGTGGPNTEAFF
NA,TRBJ2-5,TRBD2,TRBV10-3,TGTGCCATCAGTGAAATAGTTAGCGGGACCCAAGAGACCCAGTACTTC,CAISEIVSGTQETQYF
NA,TRBJ2-1,NA,TRBV30,TGTGTCTGGAGTGTAAGCGGAACGCCGTTCTTC,CVWSVSGTPFF
NA,TRBJ1-1,NA,TRBV11-2,TGTGCCAGCAGCAGGGGTTTTGAAACTGAAGCTTTCTTT,CASSRGFETEAFF
NA,TRBJ1-2,NA,TRBV6-1,TGTGCCAGCAGTGAGGTCGGAGCGACAGGCCTTGATGGCTACACCTTC,CASSEVGATGLDGYTF
NA,TRBJ2-7,NA,TRBV19,TGTGCCAGTAGTGCAGGGGGACTAGACACCGCCTACGAGCAGTACTTC,CASSAGGLDTAYEQYF